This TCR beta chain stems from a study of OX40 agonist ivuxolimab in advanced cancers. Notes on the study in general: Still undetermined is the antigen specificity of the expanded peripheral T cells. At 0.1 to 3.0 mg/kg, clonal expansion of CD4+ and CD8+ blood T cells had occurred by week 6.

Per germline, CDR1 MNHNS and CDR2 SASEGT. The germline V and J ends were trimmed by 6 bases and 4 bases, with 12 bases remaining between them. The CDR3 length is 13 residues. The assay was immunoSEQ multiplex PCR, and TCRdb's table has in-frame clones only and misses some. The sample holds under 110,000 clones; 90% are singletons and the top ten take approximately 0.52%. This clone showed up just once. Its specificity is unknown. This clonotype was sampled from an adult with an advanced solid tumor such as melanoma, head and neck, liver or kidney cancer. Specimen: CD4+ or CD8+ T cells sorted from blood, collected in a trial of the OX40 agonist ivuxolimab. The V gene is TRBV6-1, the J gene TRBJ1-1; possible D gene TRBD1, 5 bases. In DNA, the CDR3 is TGTGCCAGCAGAGGGGCGCTGGGCACTGAAGCTTTCTTT. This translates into CASRGALGTEAFF.